The entry below gives a single T cell receptor beta chain sequence along with its context. Antigen specificity is unknown. The CDR3 extends over 14 amino acids. Per germline, CDR1 SGHDT and CDR2 YYEEEE. Trimming at V came to 1 base and at J to 7 bases, leaving 1 base not matched to a gene. The PCR ran on 60 Vbeta and 13 Jbeta primers. Here immunoSEQ multiplex PCR was the method, and the copy in TCRdb shows in-frame clones only, minus some. The sample carries approximately 110,000 clones, around 63% recorded once. This sample was included in a study of cytomegalovirus exposure and HLA in healthy donors. Study-wide points: Being productive about 90% or about 30% of the time was typical of most TCR beta V segments in an earlier analysis. Many donors shared some public TCRs, even though most TCR sequences were rare. A few chains linked to CMV were shown in vitro to be specific for CMV antigens. Cytomegalovirus status was reportedly diagnosed by the classifier with high sensitivity and specificity.

This chain joins TRBV5-6 and TRBJ1-6; 8 bases fit TRBD1. The sequenced material came from PBMCs. This receptor was identified in a man aged 30 to 39 in good health and CMV-seronegative. In nucleotides, the CDR3 is TGTGCCAGCAGCTTGACAGGGGGGAATTCACCCCTCCACTTT. Residues: CASSLTGGNSPLHF.